This TCR beta chain was sequenced in a study of OX40 agonist ivuxolimab in advanced cancers. Study-level background: An anti-OX40 (CD134) antibody with agonistic activity, ivuxolimab, was administered to patients. Across the patients, intravenous ivuxolimab was delivered every 2 weeks at 0.01 to 10 mg/kg. From about 23 to 85 years was the age range, with a mean of approximately 58 years, and roughly 83% were male. Findings and limits, study-wide: Some patients without response likewise showed low normalized clonal expansion.

Sequencing was performed with immunoSEQ multiplex PCR; in TCRdb, only in-frame clones are kept and a portion is missing. The sample records tens of thousands of clones, about four fifths being singletons. About this clone: Its antigen is undetermined.

CDR1 and CDR2 from the germline V gene are MNHNS and SASEGT. Trimming removed 4 bases from V and 2 bases from J; junction bases left unmatched: 17. The CDR3 is made up of 20 amino acids. The chain is built from TRBV6-1 and TRBJ2-3; 11 bases align to TRBD2. The specimen comprised CD4+ or CD8+ T cells sorted from blood, sampled in a trial of the OX40 agonist ivuxolimab. The sequence was collected from an adult with an advanced solid tumor such as melanoma, head and neck, liver or kidney cancer. The CDR3 reads CASSGFAIAGGQGDTDTQYF. Written as DNA, the CDR3 is TGTGCCAGCAGTGGATTCGCGATAGCGGGGGGGCAAGGGGACACAGATACGCAGTATTTT.